This entry is about one T cell receptor (beta chain). Its antigen is still unknown. The data were taken from a study of OX40 agonist ivuxolimab in advanced cancers. Across the study: Dose-escalation patients' cancers were hepatocellular carcinoma, melanoma, renal cell or head and neck cancer. Prior therapy, whether anti-PD-1, anti-PD-L1 or anti-CTLA-4, was allowed, and approximately 37% had some.

The V end lost 1 base, the J end lost 5 bases, and 9 bases lay between the germline ends. The CDR3 extends over 13 amino acids. CDR1 and CDR2 from the germline V gene are SGDLS and YYNGEE. Clones were read by immunoSEQ multiplex PCR, and TCRdb kept only the in-frame ones, dropping some. This sample has 73,000 or so clones, with 92% found just once. Overall study results and limits: Some patients who did not respond also had low normalized T-cell clonal expansion.

Patients were ruled out by autoimmune disease history or systemic immunosuppression. The sequence was obtained from an adult with an advanced solid tumor such as melanoma, head and neck, liver or kidney cancer. Source: CD4+ or CD8+ T cells sorted from blood, taken in a trial of the OX40 agonist ivuxolimab. The chain is built from TRBV9 and TRBJ1-1, with D possibly matching TRBD1 (6 bases). CDR3 loop: CASSVTGRTEAFF. In DNA form, the CDR3 reads TGTGCCAGCAGCGTAACAGGGAGGACTGAAGCTTTCTTT.